This is a list of T cell receptor beta chains from one sample in a study of cytomegalovirus exposure and HLA in healthy donors. Method: immunoSEQ multiplex PCR; TCRdb's copy keeps in-frame clones and lacks some. The data hold roughly 110,000 clones, with 65% to 80% observed a single time. Source material: PBMCs. The receptors originated from a woman aged 45-65 years in good health and CMV-seropositive. CDR3s include the opening cysteine and the closing phenylalanine or tryptophan. The D gene is left open where the match is weak. Clone size appears in some rows only: once, few, many, or a class for an expanded clone.

J: TRBJ1-3; V: TRBV19; D: .; size: .; DNA: TGTGCCAGTAGTTTTGAACGGAACACCATATATTTT; CDR3: CASSFERNTIYF
J: TRBJ1-2; V: TRBV10-3; D: .; size: once; DNA: TGTGCCATCAGTAGAATTCAGGGTGGGACTAACTATGGCTACACCTTC; CDR3: CAISRIQGGTNYGYTF
J: TRBJ1-1; V: TRBV6-5; D: TRBD1; size: .; DNA: TGTGCCAGCAGTCTTGGACAGGCGAACACTGAAGCTTTCTTT; CDR3: CASSLGQANTEAFF
J: TRBJ2-2; V: TRBV4-3; D: .; size: .; DNA: TGCGCCAGCAGCCAAGGGGGGGGCGCGGCCGGGGAGCTGTTTTTT; CDR3: CASSQGGGAAGELFF
J: TRBJ2-2; V: TRBV28; D: TRBD2; size: .; DNA: TGTGCCAGCAGTTTAATCACTAGCGGGGGGATGAACACCGGGGAGCTGTTTTTT; CDR3: CASSLITSGGMNTGELFF
J: TRBJ2-1; V: TRBV6-1; D: TRBD2; size: few; DNA: TGTGCCAGCAGTGCGACTAGCGGGGGGCTCCGGAACAATGAGCAGTTCTTC; CDR3: CASSATSGGLRNNEQFF
J: TRBJ1-2; V: TRBV28; D: .; size: .; DNA: TGTGCCAGCGGACGCCGGGGGGCTGGGGGCTACACCTTC; CDR3: CASGRRGAGGYTF
J: TRBJ1-5; V: TRBV6-4; D: .; size: few; DNA: TGTGCCAGCAGACGGACAGAAAATAGCAATCAGCCCCAGCATTTT; CDR3: CASRRTENSNQPQHF
J: TRBJ2-1; V: TRBV6-6; D: .; size: .; DNA: TGTGCCAGCAGTCCCGACAAGGTTTGGGAGCAGTTCTTC; CDR3: CASSPDKVWEQFF
J: TRBJ2-7; V: TRBV27; D: .; size: .; DNA: TGTGCCAGCAGTTTATCCGTCTACCCCTCCTACGAGCAGTACTTC; CDR3: CASSLSVYPSYEQYF
J: TRBJ1-2; V: TRBV9; D: TRBD1; size: .; DNA: TGTGCCAGCAGCGCCTACGGACAGGGAAGTGGCGGCTACACCTTC; CDR3: CASSAYGQGSGGYTF
J: TRBJ1-1; V: TRBV19; D: TRBD1; size: .; DNA: TGTGCCAGTAGTGCGCCACAGGGGGTAGACACTGAAGCTTTCTTT; CDR3: CASSAPQGVDTEAFF
J: TRBJ1-2; V: TRBV4-1; D: .; size: .; DNA: TGCGCCAGCAGCCAAGGGGCAGAAGCTAACTATGGCTACACCTTC; CDR3: CASSQGAEANYGYTF
J: TRBJ1-1; V: TRBV9; D: .; size: .; DNA: TGTGCCAGCAGCGTAGGGCCTGATATGAACACTGAAGCTTTCTTT; CDR3: CASSVGPDMNTEAFF
J: TRBJ2-5; V: TRBV28; D: .; size: .; DNA: TGTGCCAGCAGGACAGGACAAGAGACCCAGTACTTC; CDR3: CASRTGQETQYF
J: TRBJ2-3; V: TRBV7-3; D: TRBD1; size: once; DNA: TGTGCCAGCAGCTTATTTGGCTCCGGGACAGCACACACAGATGCGCAGTATTTT; CDR3: CASSLFGSGTAHTDAQYF
J: TRBJ1-2; V: TRBV4-3; D: .; size: .; DNA: TGCGCCAGCAGCCAAGATCGATCTCAACCGAGGGGCTACACCTTC; CDR3: CASSQDRSQPRGYTF
J: TRBJ2-1; V: TRBV7-9; D: .; size: medium-sized; DNA: TGTGCCAGCAGCCCTCGAGGGGGGGGAAGTTACAATGAGCAGTTCTTC; CDR3: CASSPRGGGSYNEQFF
J: TRBJ2-3; V: TRBV19; D: .; size: .; DNA: TGTGCCAGTAGTCCTAATGCCGAAGATACGCAGTATTTT; CDR3: CASSPNAEDTQYF
J: TRBJ2-7; V: TRBV27; D: .; size: once; DNA: TGTGCCAGCAGCGCCGGGACTCGCCGGGAGCAGTACTTC; CDR3: CASSAGTRREQYF
J: TRBJ1-1; V: TRBV15; D: TRBD1; size: .; DNA: TGTGCCACCAGCGACGGGACAGAGAACACTGAAGCTTTCTTT; CDR3: CATSDGTENTEAFF
J: TRBJ2-7; V: TRBV2; D: .; size: .; DNA: TGTGCCAGCAGGCCCACAGGCTCAGGGAACGAGCAGTACTTC; CDR3: CASRPTGSGNEQYF
J: TRBJ2-3; V: TRBV19; D: TRBD1; size: .; DNA: TGTGCCAGTAGTAGGGGACAGTACACAGATACGCAGTATTTT; CDR3: CASSRGQYTDTQYF
J: TRBJ1-1; V: TRBV29-1; D: TRBD1; size: .; DNA: TGCAGCGTTGGGAGGGAGGGGGCAACTAGCGGCACTGAAGCTTTCTTT; CDR3: CSVGREGATSGTEAFF
J: TRBJ2-5; V: TRBV4-2; D: TRBD2; size: .; DNA: TGTGCCAGCAGCCAAGAGGGGGTGGCGGGGGGCCAAGAGACCCAGTACTTC; CDR3: CASSQEGVAGGQETQYF
J: TRBJ1-3; V: TRBV10-3; D: .; size: few; DNA: TGTGCCATCAGTGAGCGGGAAACAACTGGAAACACCATATATTTT; CDR3: CAISERETTGNTIYF
J: TRBJ2-1; V: TRBV7-2; D: TRBD1; size: .; DNA: TGTGCCAGCAGCTTAGACAGGGGCGGGAATGAGCAGTTCTTC; CDR3: CASSLDRGGNEQFF
J: TRBJ1-1; V: TRBV19; D: .; size: .; DNA: TGTGCCAGTACCCGAAGAGGTGGTGTGGTGAACACTGAAGCTTTCTTT; CDR3: CASTRRGGVVNTEAFF
J: TRBJ1-4; V: TRBV7-7; D: .; size: .; DNA: TGTGCTAGCAGCGCCTCGGGGGGCACTAATGAAAAACTGTTTTTT; CDR3: CASSASGGTNEKLFF
J: TRBJ2-7; V: TRBV15; D: .; size: .; DNA: TGTGCCACCAGCCTCCTGGAGGGATGGGAGCAGTACTTC; CDR3: CATSLLEGWEQYF
J: TRBJ2-3; V: TRBV18; D: .; size: .; DNA: TGTGCCAGCTCCCCGTATGAGACAGATACGCAGTATTTT; CDR3: CASSPYETDTQYF
J: TRBJ1-2; V: TRBV18; D: TRBD1; size: .; DNA: TGTGCCAGCTCACCCCTAGGACAGGCCGCTAACTATGGCTACACCTTC; CDR3: CASSPLGQAANYGYTF
J: TRBJ2-5; V: TRBV27; D: .; size: .; DNA: TGTGCCAGCAGGGACAGAGAGACCCAGTACTTC; CDR3: CASRDRETQYF